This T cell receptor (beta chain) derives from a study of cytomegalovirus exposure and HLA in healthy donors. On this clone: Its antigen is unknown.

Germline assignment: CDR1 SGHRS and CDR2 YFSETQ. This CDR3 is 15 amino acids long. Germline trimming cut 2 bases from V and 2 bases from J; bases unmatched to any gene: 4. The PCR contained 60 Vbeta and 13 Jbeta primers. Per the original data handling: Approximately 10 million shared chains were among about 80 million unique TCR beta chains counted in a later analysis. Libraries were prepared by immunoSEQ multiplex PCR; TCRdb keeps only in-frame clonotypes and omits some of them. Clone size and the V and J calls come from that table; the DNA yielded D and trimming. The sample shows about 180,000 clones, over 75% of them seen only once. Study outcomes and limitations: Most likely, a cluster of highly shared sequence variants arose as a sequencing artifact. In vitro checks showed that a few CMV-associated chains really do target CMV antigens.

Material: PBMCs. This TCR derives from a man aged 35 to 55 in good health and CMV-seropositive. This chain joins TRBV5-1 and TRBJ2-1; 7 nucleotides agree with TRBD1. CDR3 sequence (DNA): TGCGCCAGCAGCTTTGAGGGGGCCGCCTACAATGAGCAGTTCTTC. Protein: CASSFEGAAYNEQFF.